One sample yielded the 8 T cell receptor beta chains listed below, sequenced in a study of cytomegalovirus exposure and HLA in healthy donors (dated by TCRdb to about 2017). The protocol used for the library was the immunoSEQ multiplex PCR assay. For the multiplex PCR, a mixture combining 60 forward primers for TCR Vbeta segments and 13 reverse primers for TCR Jbeta segments was used. Not all clones reach the TCRdb copy of this immuneACCESS table, which keeps in-frame sequences only. Checked studies attribute under half of the gap to unresolved V genes and leave the rest unexplained. The sample table lists some 140,000 clones, 70% to 80% of them with a count of one. The ten top clones hold around 7.2% of the sample. Material for sequencing was PBMCs. The receptors shown here come from a man aged 30 to 39 in good health and CMV-seropositive.

V is TRBV5-1 and J is TRBJ2-3; TRBD2 agrees at 9 bases. With 8 bases clipped from V and 1 base from J, the junction kept 11 bases outside the gene matches. Germline V gives CDR1 SGHRS, CDR2 YFSETQ. The CDR3 loop spans 16 amino acids. The CDR3 sequence is CASHNGPSGGTDTQYF. CDR3 coding DNA: TGCGCCAGTCACAACGGGCCTAGCGGGGGCACAGATACGCAGTATTTT.

The CDR3 DNA reads as TGTGCCAGCGGAAAGCTCACAGGGAAAAATGAGCAGTTCTTC. This sequence encodes CASGKLTGKNEQFF. This chain uses TRBV27 with TRBJ2-1; tentatively, D is TRBD1 (6 bases). CDR1 is MNHEY and CDR2 is SMNVEV in the germline V gene (reference sequence). CDR3 size: 14 residues. Trimming pared 8 bases from V and 7 bases from J, leaving 18 bases between.

This rearrangement joins TRBV7-9 to TRBJ2-1, with TRBD1 identical over 8 bases. Germline V gene sequence: CDR1 SEHNR, CDR2 FQNEAQ (reference sequence). This CDR3 is 11 amino acids long. Trimming took 5 bases from V and 14 from J; bases not matched to a gene: 5. The CDR3 DNA follows: TGTGCCAGCAGCATGGGACAGGAGGAGTTCTTC. Translated, it gives CASSMGQEEFF.

This clone was recorded a few times. The chain combines TRBV27 with TRBJ1-1, with D maybe TRBD1 (6 bases). From germline, CDR1 is MNHEY and CDR2 SMNVEV (reference sequence). Trimming took off 3 bases at V and 5 bases at J, with 13 bases between the two ends. This CDR3 has 14 amino acids. The DNA of the CDR3 is TGTGCCAGCAGTTTTCAGGGGCAGGGGACTGAAGCTTTCTTT. Its translation: CASSFQGQGTEAFF.

CDR3 DNA sequence: TGTGCCAGCAGTTTCAGGTCAGGGCCCTACGAGCAGTACTTC. It is translated as CASSFRSGPYEQYF. The rearrangement uses TRBV27 and TRBJ2-7, with D perhaps matching TRBD1 (5 bases). This CDR3 comprises 14 residues. Germline lookup yields CDR1 MNHEY and CDR2 SMNVEV (reference sequence). Trimming took off 3 bases at V and 2 bases at J, with 11 bases between the two ends.

This clone came up a few times. This rearrangement joins TRBV28 to TRBJ2-7; D is unresolved. V was shortened by 5 bases and J by 2 bases, with 7 bases between the two germline ends. Germline values: CDR1 MDHEN, CDR2 SYDVKM. The CDR3 is made up of 12 amino acids. CDR3 coding DNA: TGTGCCAGCAGTCAAGACACCTACGAGCAGTACTTC. As protein: CASSQDTYEQYF.

In this sample, this clone turned up once. This chain uses TRBV13 with TRBJ2-7; TRBD1 matches at 9 bases. CDR1 is PRHDT, CDR2 FYEKMQ, per germline (reference sequence). This CDR3 region has 15 residues. Germline trimming cut 5 bases from V and 1 base from J; bases unmatched to any gene: 6. The CDR3: CASSGTGRLSYEQYF. The CDR3 nucleotides are TGTGCCAGCAGCGGGACAGGGCGATTATCCTACGAGCAGTACTTC.

This clone appeared once. The J gene is TRBJ1-1, the V gene TRBV7-9; D uncertain. The CDR3 totals 13 residues. V lost 4 bases, J lost 3 bases, and 9 bases lay in between. Germline V gene data show CDR1 as SEHNR and CDR2 as FQNEAQ (reference sequence). Here the CDR3 reads CASSSFFDTEAFF. DNA of the CDR3: TGTGCCAGCAGCTCGTTCTTTGACACTGAAGCTTTCTTT.